A single sample is the source of the 10 T cell receptor beta chains below, sequenced in a study of long-term antiretroviral therapy in people with HIV. The assay, immunoSEQ v3.0, was run at survey level. Sequencing was performed with immunoSEQ multiplex PCR; in TCRdb, only in-frame clones are kept and a portion is missing. This table has roughly 40,000 clones, 80% to 90% appearing once. Sequences were derived from unsorted PBMCs, sampled just before starting antiretroviral therapy. All receptors derive from a woman in her late teens or twenties with HIV.

The V gene is TRBV9, the J gene TRBJ2-5; 7 positions agree with TRBD2. The CDR3 length is 15 residues. Losses at the gene ends were 5 bases for V and 1 base for J; bases not matched to a gene: 8. The germline CDR1 and CDR2 sequences are SGDLS and YYNGEE. CDR3 DNA sequence: TGTGCCAGCAGTCGCGGCGGGAGCCCCCAAGAGACCCAGTACTTC. As protein: CASSRGGSPQETQYF.

The chain carries TRBV5-1 and TRBJ1-5; 10 bases align to TRBD1. The CDR3 is made up of 15 amino acids. V was clipped by 5 bases and J by 2 bases; unmatched bases: 4. Per germline, CDR1 SGHRS and CDR2 YFSETQ. The CDR3 is CASRRGTGGNQPQHF. The CDR3 nucleotides read TGCGCCAGCAGACGAGGGACAGGGGGCAATCAGCCCCAGCATTTT.

This chain joins TRBV7-2 and TRBJ2-7; 7 bases align to TRBD1. V dropped 3 bases and J dropped 0; count of bases not matched to a gene: 2. Per germline, CDR1 SGHTA and CDR2 FQGNSA. The length of the CDR3 is 14 residues. CDR3 in DNA: TGTGCCAGCAGCTTCGGGACAGCCTCCTACGAGCAGTACTTC. Protein: CASSFGTASYEQYF.

This clone was recorded only once. The chain links TRBV27 to TRBJ1-5; 11 nucleotides align to TRBD1. In germline, CDR1 is MNHEY, CDR2 SMNVEV (reference sequence). Losses at the gene ends were 6 bases for V and 9 bases for J; bases not matched to a gene: 16. This CDR3 comprises 17 residues. CDR3 protein: CASRKSGTGGTSGPQHF. The CDR3 nucleotides are TGTGCCAGCAGAAAATCCGGGACAGGGGGAACCAGTGGGCCCCAGCATTTT.

The chain recombines TRBV11-1 with TRBJ2-1; D remains unclear. The CDR3 length is 13 residues. Deletions cut 4 bases from V and 4 bases from J, with 8 bases between. The germline CDR1 and CDR2 sequences are SGHAT and FQDESV (reference sequence). CDR3 region: CASSSSRYNEQFF. The CDR3 bases are TGTGCCAGCAGCTCCTCTAGGTACAATGAGCAGTTCTTC. The complete variable domain, with remaining parts taken from reference TRBV11-1 and TRBJ2-1, reads EAEVAQSPRYKITEKSQAVAFWCDPISGHATLYWYRQILGQGPELLVQFQDESVVDDSQLPKDRFSAERLKGVDSTLKIQPAELGDSAMYLCASSSSRYNEQFFGPGTRLTVL.

The V and J genes are TRBV4-3 and TRBJ2-5; tentative D call: TRBD1 (6 bases). The DNA end is more similar to TRBJ2-7, so the J call may be wrong. Germline V gives CDR1 LGHNA, CDR2 YSLEER. The CDR3 totals 14 residues. The CDR3 loop is CASSRNTGNYEQYF. As DNA, the CDR3 is TGCGCCAGCAGCCGAAATACAGGGAACTACGAGCAGTACTTC.

The chain uses TRBV7-9 and TRBJ2-7; 8 nucleotides match TRBD1. Germline V lookup: CDR1 SEHNR, CDR2 FQNEAQ (reference sequence). The length of the CDR3 is 15 residues. Trimming removed 3 bases from V and 4 bases from J; junction bases left unmatched: 8. The DNA of the CDR3 is TGTGCCAGCAGCTTTTCAGGGGGCGCCGGGTACGAGCAGTACTTC. Translating gives CASSFSGGAGYEQYF.

The V and J genes are TRBV6-4 and TRBJ2-1; 11 nucleotides line up with TRBD2. The CDR3 has 16 residues. CDR1 MRHNA and CDR2 SNTAGT come from the germline V gene. The V and J ends lost 4 bases and 9 bases, in that order; junction bases with no gene match: 11. The CDR3 loop reads CASSVIAGGPISEQFF. Here the CDR3 DNA reads TGTGCCAGCAGTGTGATAGCGGGAGGGCCAATAAGTGAGCAGTTCTTC.

The chain is built from TRBV28 and TRBJ2-2; D is possibly TRBD1 or TRBD2 (5 bases each). The CDR3 covers 15 residues. V gave up 5 bases and J gave up 0 bases, with 10 bases separating them. Germline CDR1 reads MDHEN; CDR2 reads SYDVKM. The CDR3 DNA is TGTGCCAGCAGTAGGGACCTCGCGAACACCGGGGAGCTGTTTTTT. The encoded protein is CASSRDLANTGELFF.

Comment on this clone: The junction does not match germline at one end; this may be a read error. This chain joins TRBV7-7 and TRBJ2-5; no reliable D call. CDR1 is SSHAT, CDR2 FNYEAQ, per germline (reference sequence). The length of the CDR3 is 16 residues. The CDR3 sequence: CASSVGLGRPQETQYF. In nucleotides, the CDR3 is TGTGCTAGCAGCGTGGGTCTGGGCAGGCCGCAAGAGACCCAGTACTTC.